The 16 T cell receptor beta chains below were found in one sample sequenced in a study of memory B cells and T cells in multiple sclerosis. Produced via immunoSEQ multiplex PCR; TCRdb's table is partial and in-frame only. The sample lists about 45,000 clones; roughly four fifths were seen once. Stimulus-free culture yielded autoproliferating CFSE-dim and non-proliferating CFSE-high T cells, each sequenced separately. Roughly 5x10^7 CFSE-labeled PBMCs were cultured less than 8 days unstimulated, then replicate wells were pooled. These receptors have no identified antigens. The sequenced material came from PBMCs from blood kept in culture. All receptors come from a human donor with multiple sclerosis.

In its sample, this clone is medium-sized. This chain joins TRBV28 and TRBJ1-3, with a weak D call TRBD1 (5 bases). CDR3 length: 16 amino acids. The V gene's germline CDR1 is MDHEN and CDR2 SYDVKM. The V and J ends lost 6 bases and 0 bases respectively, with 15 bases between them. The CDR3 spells CASSKSVGRSGNTIYF. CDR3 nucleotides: TGTGCCAGCAGCAAATCGGTGGGGCGCTCTGGAAACACCATATATTTT. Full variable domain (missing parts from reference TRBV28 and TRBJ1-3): DVKVTQSSRYLVKRTGEKVFLECVQDMDHENMFWYRQDPGLGLRLIYFSYDVKMKEKGDIPEGYSVSREKKERFSLILESASTNQTSMYLCASSKSVGRSGNTIYFGEGSWLTVV.

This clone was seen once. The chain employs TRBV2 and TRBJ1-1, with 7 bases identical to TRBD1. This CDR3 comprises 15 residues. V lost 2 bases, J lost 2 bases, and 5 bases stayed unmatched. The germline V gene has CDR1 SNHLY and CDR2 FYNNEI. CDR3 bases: TGTGCCAGCAGTGAATATGGGACAGCAAACACTGAAGCTTTCTTT. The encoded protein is CASSEYGTANTEAFF.

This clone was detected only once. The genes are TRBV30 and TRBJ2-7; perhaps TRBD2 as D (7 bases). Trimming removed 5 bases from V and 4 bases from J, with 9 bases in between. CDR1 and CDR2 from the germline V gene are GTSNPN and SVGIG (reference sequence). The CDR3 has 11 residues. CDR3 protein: CAWGGAYEQYF. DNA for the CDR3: TGTGCCTGGGGGGGGGCTTACGAGCAGTACTTC. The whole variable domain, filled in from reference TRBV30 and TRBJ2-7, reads SQTIHQWPATLVQPVGSPLSLECTVEGTSNPNLYWYRQAAGRGLQLLFYSVGIGQISSEVPQNLSASRPQDRQFILSSKKLLLSDSGFYLCAWGGAYEQYFGPGTRLTVT.

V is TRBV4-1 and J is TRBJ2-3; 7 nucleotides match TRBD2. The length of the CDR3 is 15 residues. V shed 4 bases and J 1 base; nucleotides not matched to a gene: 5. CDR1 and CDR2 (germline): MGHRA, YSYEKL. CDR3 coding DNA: TGCGCCAGCAGCCGCGCGGCGGGGGGCACAGATACGCAGTATTTT. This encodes CASSRAAGGTDTQYF.

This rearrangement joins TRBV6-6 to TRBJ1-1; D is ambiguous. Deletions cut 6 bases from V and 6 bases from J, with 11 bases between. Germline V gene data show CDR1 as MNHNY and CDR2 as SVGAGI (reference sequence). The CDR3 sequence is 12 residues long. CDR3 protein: CASSLAGPEAFF. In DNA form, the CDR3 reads TGTGCCAGCAGCCTGGCCGGGCCTGAAGCTTTCTTT.

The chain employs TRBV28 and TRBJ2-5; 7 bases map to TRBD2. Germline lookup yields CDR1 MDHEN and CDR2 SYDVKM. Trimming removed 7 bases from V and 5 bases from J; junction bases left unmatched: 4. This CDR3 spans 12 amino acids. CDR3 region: CASTRGGETQYF. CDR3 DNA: TGTGCCAGCACTAGGGGAGGGGAGACCCAGTACTTC.

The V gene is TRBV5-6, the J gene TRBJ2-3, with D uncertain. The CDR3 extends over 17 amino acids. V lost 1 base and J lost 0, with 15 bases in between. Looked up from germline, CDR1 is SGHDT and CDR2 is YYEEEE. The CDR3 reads CASSLLGRTTSTDTQYF. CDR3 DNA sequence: TGTGCCAGCAGCTTGCTTGGACGGACCACTAGCACAGATACGCAGTATTTT.

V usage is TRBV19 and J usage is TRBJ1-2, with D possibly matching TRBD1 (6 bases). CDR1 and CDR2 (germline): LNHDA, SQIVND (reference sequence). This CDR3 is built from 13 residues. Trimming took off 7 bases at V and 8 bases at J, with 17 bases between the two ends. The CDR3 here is CASTLGTPTGYTF. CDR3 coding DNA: TGTGCCAGTACCTTGGGGACACCCACGGGCTACACCTTC.

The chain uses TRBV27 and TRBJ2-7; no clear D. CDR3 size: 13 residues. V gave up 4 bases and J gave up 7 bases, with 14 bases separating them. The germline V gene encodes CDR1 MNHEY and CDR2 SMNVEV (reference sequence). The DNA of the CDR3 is TGTGCCAGCAGTTCGATACTGGCTGGGGAGCAGTACTTC. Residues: CASSSILAGEQYF.

CDR3 protein: CASSQGVGLQPQHF. CDR3 in DNA: TGCGCCAGCAGCCAAGGAGTGGGGCTTCAGCCCCAGCATTTT. The V call is TRBV4-1, the J call TRBJ1-5, with D possibly TRBD1 on 5 matching bases. CDR3 length: 14 residues. The germline CDR1 and CDR2 sequences are MGHRA and YSYEKL. V was shortened by 1 base and J by 6 bases, with 10 bases between the two germline ends.

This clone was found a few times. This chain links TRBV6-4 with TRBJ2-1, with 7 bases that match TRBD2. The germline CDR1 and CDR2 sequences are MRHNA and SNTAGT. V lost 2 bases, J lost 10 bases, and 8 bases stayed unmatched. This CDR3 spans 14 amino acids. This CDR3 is CASSDETSPREQFF. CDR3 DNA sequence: TGTGCCAGCAGTGACGAGACTAGCCCTAGAGAGCAGTTCTTC.

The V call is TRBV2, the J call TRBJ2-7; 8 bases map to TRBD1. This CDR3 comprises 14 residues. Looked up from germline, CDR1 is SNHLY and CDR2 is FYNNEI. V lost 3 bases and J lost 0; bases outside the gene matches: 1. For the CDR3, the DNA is TGTGCCAGCAGTGAGACAGGGGCCTCCTACGAGCAGTACTTC. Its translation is CASSETGASYEQYF.

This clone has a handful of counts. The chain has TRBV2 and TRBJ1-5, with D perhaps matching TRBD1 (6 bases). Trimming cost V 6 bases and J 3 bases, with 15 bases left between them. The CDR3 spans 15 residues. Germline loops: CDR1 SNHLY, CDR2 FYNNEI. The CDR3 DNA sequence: TGTGCCAGCAGAGGGCCCGGGACACTCAATCAGCCCCAGCATTTT. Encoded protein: CASRGPGTLNQPQHF. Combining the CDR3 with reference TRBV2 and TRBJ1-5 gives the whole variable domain EPEVTQTPSHQVTQMGQEVILRCVPISNHLYFYWYRQILGQKVEFLVSFYNNEISEKSEIFDDQFSVERPDGSNFTLKIRSTKLEDSAMYFCASRGPGTLNQPQHFGDGTRLSIL.

CDR3 in amino acids: CATSRGKARGDGYTF. CDR3 bases: TGTGCCACCAGCAGAGGAAAGGCCAGGGGCGACGGCTACACCTTC. The chain has TRBV15 and TRBJ1-2, with D maybe TRBD1 (6 bases). Trimming shortened V by 1 base and J by 8 bases, and 17 bases separated the two germline ends. Per the germline V gene, CDR1 is LNHNV and CDR2 is YYDKDF (reference sequence). The length of the CDR3 is 15 residues. The full variable domain, in which reference TRBV15 and TRBJ1-2 provide the parts outside the CDR3, is DAMVIQNPRYQVTQFGKPVTLSCSQTLNHNVMYWYQQKSSQAPKLLFHYYDKDFNNEADTPDNFQSRRPNTSFCFLDIRSPGLGDTAMYLCATSRGKARGDGYTFGSGTRLTVV.

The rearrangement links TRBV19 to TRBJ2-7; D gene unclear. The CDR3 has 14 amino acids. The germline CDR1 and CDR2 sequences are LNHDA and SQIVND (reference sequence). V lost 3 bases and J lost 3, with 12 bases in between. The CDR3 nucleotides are TGTGCCAGTAGTATGGGTATGGCAGTCTACGAGCAGTACTTC. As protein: CASSMGMAVYEQYF.

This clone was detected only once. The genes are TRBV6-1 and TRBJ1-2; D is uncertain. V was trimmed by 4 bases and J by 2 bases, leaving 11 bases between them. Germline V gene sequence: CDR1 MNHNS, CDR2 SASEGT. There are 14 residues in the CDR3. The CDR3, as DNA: TGTGCCAGCAGTGCCCGGACCGGAAACTATGGCTACACCTTC. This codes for CASSARTGNYGYTF.